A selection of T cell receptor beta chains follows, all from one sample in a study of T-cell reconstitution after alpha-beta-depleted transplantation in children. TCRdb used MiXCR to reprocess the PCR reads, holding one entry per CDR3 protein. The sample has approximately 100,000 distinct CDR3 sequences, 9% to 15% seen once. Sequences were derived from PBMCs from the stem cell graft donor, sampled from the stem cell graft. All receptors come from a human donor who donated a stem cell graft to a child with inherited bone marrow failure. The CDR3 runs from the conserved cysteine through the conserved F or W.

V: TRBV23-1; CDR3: CASRNGQGRQTQYF
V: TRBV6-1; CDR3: CASSPGTELETQYF
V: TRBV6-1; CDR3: CASSGLDSKETQYF
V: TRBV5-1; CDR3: CASSPRWNEQFF
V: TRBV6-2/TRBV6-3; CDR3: CASSYSREGGEQFF
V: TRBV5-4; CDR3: CASSFTSGGATDTQYF
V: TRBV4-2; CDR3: CASSQGRGRPDTQYF
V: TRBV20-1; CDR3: CSARGGQGAGNTIYF
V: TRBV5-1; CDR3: CASSFGRGSSYEQYF
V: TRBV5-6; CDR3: CASNRHLDGYTF
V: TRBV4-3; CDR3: CASSQHLRDGYEQYF
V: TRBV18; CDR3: CASSPQGGEAGANVLTF
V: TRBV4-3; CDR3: CASSQGTGAGNEQFF
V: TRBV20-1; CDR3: CSATIGGESHEQFF
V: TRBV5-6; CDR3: CASSLGSEEVDTQYF
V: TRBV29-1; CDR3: CSVEPGIGTEAFF
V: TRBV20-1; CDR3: CSARDAGQSTYEQYF
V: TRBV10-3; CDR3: CAIYEGQGTEAFF
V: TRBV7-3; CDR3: CASSLNARGGHTQYF
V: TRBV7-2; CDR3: CASSNRRYEQYF
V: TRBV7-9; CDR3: CASSRDSPRETQYF
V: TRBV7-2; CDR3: CASQKAGGETQYF